This entry lists 8 T cell receptor beta chains sequenced from one sample in a study of OX40 agonist ivuxolimab in advanced cancers. Measured with immunoSEQ multiplex PCR; TCRdb has only the in-frame clones, and not every one. The sample has 60,000 to 75,000 clones, approximately 84% seen once. The source was CD4+ or CD8+ T cells sorted from blood, collected in a trial of the OX40 agonist ivuxolimab. Source of these receptors: an adult with an advanced solid tumor such as melanoma, head and neck, liver or kidney cancer.

The chain recombines TRBV5-1 with TRBJ2-3, with D unresolved. Germline-derived CDR1 and CDR2 are SGHRS and YFSETQ. The CDR3 loop spans 13 amino acids. V gave up 3 bases and J gave up 6 bases, with 11 bases separating them. CDR3 sequence (DNA): TGCGCCAGCAGCTCCACAGCGAGGGATACGCAGTATTTT. Protein: CASSSTARDTQYF.

The sample holds a few counts of this clone. In the same sample, other DNA sequences code for this CDR3. The chain joins TRBV9 to TRBJ1-1; D is unresolved. CDR3 size: 15 residues. The germline gives CDR1 SGDLS, CDR2 YYNGEE. V was pared by 0 bases and J by 0 bases, with 9 bases between. The CDR3 DNA sequence: TGTGCCAGCAGCGTAGGCCCGTTCATGAACACTGAAGCTTTCTTT. This encodes CASSVGPFMNTEAFF.

Of note for this clone: This sample includes further DNA sequences coding for the same CDR3. This CDR3 reads CATSRDTDRVGAFF. The CDR3, as DNA: TGTGCCACCAGCAGAGATACGGACAGGGTTGGAGCCTTCTTT. V and J are TRBV15 and TRBJ1-1; 8 bases are a match to TRBD1. There are 14 residues in the CDR3. V was pared by 0 bases and J by 14 bases, with 11 bases of the junction left unmatched. Germline V CDR1 and CDR2: LNHNV, YYDKDF (reference sequence). Drawing the rest from reference TRBV15 and TRBJ1-1, the complete variable domain is DAMVIQNPRYQVTQFGKPVTLSCSQTLNHNVMYWYQQKSSQAPKLLFHYYDKDFNNEADTPDNFQSRRPNTSFCFLDIRSPGLGDTAMYLCATSRDTDRVGAFFGQGTRLTVV.

This rearrangement joins TRBV5-4 to TRBJ2-7; D is unresolved. The CDR3 has 11 residues. The V end was cut by 3 bases, the J end by 10 bases, with 11 bases between. Per the germline V gene, CDR1 is SGHNT and CDR2 is YYREEE (reference sequence). This CDR3 reads CASSYGPDQYF. The CDR3 DNA follows: TGTGCCAGCAGCTACGGACCGGACCAGTACTTC.

This chain links TRBV10-3 with TRBJ2-1; 15 bases agree with TRBD2. This CDR3 has 17 amino acids. The ends lost 4 bases at V and 3 bases at J; junction bases unmatched: 4. Germline CDR1 and CDR2: ENHRY and SYGVKD. CDR3 DNA: TGTGCCATCAGTGGGACTAGCGGGAGGGCCTTCTACAATGAGCAGTTCTTC. Amino acid sequence: CAISGTSGRAFYNEQFF.

This clone appeared a single time. The V gene is TRBV5-1, the J gene TRBJ1-1; D is possibly TRBD1 (6 bases). This CDR3 has 17 residues. Germline assignment: CDR1 SGHRS and CDR2 YFSETQ. Trimming removed 0 bases at V and 0 bases at J, with 15 bases between. In DNA, the CDR3 is TGCGCCAGCAGCTTGGAGCGGGACACGCGGGTGAACACTGAAGCTTTCTTT. This translates into CASSLERDTRVNTEAFF.

The J gene is TRBJ1-1, the V gene TRBV6-5, with a weak D call TRBD1 (6 bases). CDR1 is MNHEY and CDR2 is SVGAGI in the germline V gene. The CDR3 length is 15 residues. V was clipped by 7 bases and J by 7 bases, with 22 bases between them. CDR3 residues: CASTQQGLPGDEAFF. CDR3 bases: TGTGCCAGCACCCAACAGGGATTGCCTGGGGATGAAGCTTTCTTT.

The V gene is TRBV7-9, the J gene TRBJ2-5, with D perhaps assigned TRBD1 or TRBD2 (5 bases each). Germline-derived CDR1 and CDR2 are SEHNR and FQNEAQ (reference sequence). Between the trimmed V and J ends, which lost 5 bases and 5 bases, there was a span of 18 bases. This CDR3 spans 15 amino acids. CDR3 sequence (DNA): TGTGCCAGCAGCCCACCGAGGGGAATCGGGGAGACCCAGTACTTC. Residues: CASSPPRGIGETQYF.